A single T cell receptor beta chain is shown here with its context. Within the sample, other DNA sequences also encode this same CDR3. These data originate in a study of Ad26.COV2.S vaccination and SARS-CoV-2 variants. Sample treatment: 15 to 20 received Ad26.COV2.S at low or high dose, single or two shots; about 5 received placebo; per-sample allocation not given. The investigators took samples on day 63 after the first vaccine or placebo injection. CDR1 KGHSH and CDR2 LQKENI come from the germline V gene. This CDR3 spans 12 amino acids. The germline V and J ends were trimmed by 3 bases and 6 bases, with 8 bases remaining between them. The method was immunoSEQ multiplex PCR; TCRdb's version includes in-frame clones alone and lacks a portion of them. This table has hundreds of thousands of clones, roughly nine tenths appearing once.

Material: peripheral blood, obtained in a trial of Ad26.COV2.S vaccine versus placebo. The clonotype originates from a person between 18 and 65 years old who received the Ad26.COV2.S COVID-19 vaccine or a placebo. The V and J genes are TRBV18 and TRBJ1-2; TRBD1 might be the D (5 bases). The CDR3 coding sequence is TGTGCCAGCTCACCTACGGGGGATGGCTACACCTTC. Amino acid sequence: CASSPTGDGYTF.